This entry describes one T cell receptor beta chain. Its target antigen remains unknown. No clone much larger than this one lies a single base away; base qualities are absent. TCR cDNA was synthesized by 5'RACE template switching, through which a universal primer site and unique molecular identifiers were introduced. Priming of cDNA synthesis was performed from both the TCR alpha and TCR beta constant segments. Two PCR steps were used to amplify libraries, with sample barcodes and sequencing adapters being added in the second step. Libraries were sequenced on Illumina HiSeq 2500 (2x100 bp) or NovaSeq (2x150 bp). As for the original processing: MIGEC was used to demultiplex reads and collapse the reads into UMI consensus sequences, and MiXCR was used for V(D)J alignment. Vaccine-responding clonotypes were identified with edgeR using replicate PBMC samples, with FDR below 0.01 and a log2 fold change above 5 up to day 15 being required. CD4 or CD8 identity was assigned to each bulk clonotype according to whether the clonotype was present at higher abundance in the sequenced CD4 repertoire or the sequenced CD8 repertoire. TCRdb applied fastp at Q25 and MiXCR to the public reads, then kept only in-frame beta chains. Each entry is one CDR3 protein sequence, shown with its most common DNA and genes. The V and J calls were determined by TCRdb, not by the authors. The sample yields more than 450,000 distinct CDR3 sequences; around a fifth were counted once. The ten largest account for about 15% of the sample.

This record comes from a study of T cells after yellow fever vaccination (dated 2019 in TCRdb). About the full investigation: Libraries from fractions with low cell numbers were prepared with the SMART-Seq v4 Ultra Low Input RNA kit. Bulk PBMC replicates and cell subsets were isolated from blood drawn at multiple timepoints before and after both primary and secondary immunization. The cohort comprised two healthy male donors, one aged 18 to 29 and one aged 30 to 40 years. To follow T-cell clones before and after both primary and booster YFV17D yellow fever vaccination, bulk TCR alpha and beta repertoires underwent longitudinal sequencing.

Points the paper makes about the study in general: The secondary T-cell response was weaker than the primary response but faster, peaking on day 5 instead of day 15. Most clones expanded after primary vaccination (around 97% of CD4 and roughly 90% of CD8) were re-detected after the booster, suggesting that broad memory maintenance occurred. A small fraction of clonotypes showed up in both the CD4 and CD8 compartments, probably as a result of convergent recombination. Because the study included only two donors, the extent to which the findings can be generalized is limited. Computational filtering was needed because FACS-sorted repertoires could contain abundant contaminating clonotypes from the bulk population.

This specimen's treatment or condition label, per the study, means: live attenuated yellow fever vaccine strain. At every blood-draw timepoint, two biological replicates of bulk PBMCs were collected. A standard Ficoll-Paque protocol was used to isolate PBMCs from peripheral blood. TriZol was used to extract RNA from bulk PBMCs, CD4 and CD8 fractions, and dextramer-positive and dextramer-negative fractions. V is pared back by 7 bases and J by 6 bases, with 15 bases lying between the germline termini. The CDR3 covers 14 residues, taking in both the cysteine and the phenylalanine. Here the CDR3 DNA is all that survives: 42 bases in frame from base 1. The germline V gene (reference sequence) provides CDR1 LGHDT and CDR2 YNNKEL.

This sequence was found in a man between 18 and 29 years old who received the YFV17D yellow fever vaccine. Sequencing was performed on PBMCs, taken approximately 22 days after the first yellow fever vaccination. The chain was built from TRBV3-1 and TRBJ2-2; TRBD2 is a possible D gene, resting on 6 matching bases. At the DNA level, the sequence is TGTGCCAGCAACAGACTAGGGTTCGCCGGGGAGCTGTTTTTT. It is translated as CASNRLGFAGELFF.